This TCR beta chain was retrieved from a study of OX40 agonist ivuxolimab in advanced cancers. Study at large: Prior anti-PD-1, anti-PD-L1 or anti-CTLA-4 therapy was allowed; 35% to 40% had some.

Study outcomes and limitations: Among the nonresponders, some also had low normalized T-cell clonal expansion. Average numbers of expanded clones were greater in CD8+ T cells than in CD4+.

CDR3 length equals 13 residues. In germline, CDR1 is MDHEN, CDR2 SYDVKM. Deletions cut 6 bases from V and 0 bases from J, with 6 bases between. The table came from immunoSEQ multiplex PCR; TCRdb's copy has only in-frame clones and leaves some out. Among 55,000 to 65,000 clones listed, over 75% were seen once. This clone occurred once. Its specificity is not known. This specimen was CD4+ or CD8+ T cells sorted from blood, taken in a trial of the OX40 agonist ivuxolimab. This chain uses TRBV28 with TRBJ1-5, with a weak D call TRBD1 (5 bases). This receptor was obtained from an adult with an advanced solid tumor such as melanoma, head and neck, liver or kidney cancer. The CDR3 is CASRGGSNQPQHF. The CDR3 nucleotides are TGTGCCAGCAGGGGGGGTAGCAATCAGCCCCAGCATTTT.